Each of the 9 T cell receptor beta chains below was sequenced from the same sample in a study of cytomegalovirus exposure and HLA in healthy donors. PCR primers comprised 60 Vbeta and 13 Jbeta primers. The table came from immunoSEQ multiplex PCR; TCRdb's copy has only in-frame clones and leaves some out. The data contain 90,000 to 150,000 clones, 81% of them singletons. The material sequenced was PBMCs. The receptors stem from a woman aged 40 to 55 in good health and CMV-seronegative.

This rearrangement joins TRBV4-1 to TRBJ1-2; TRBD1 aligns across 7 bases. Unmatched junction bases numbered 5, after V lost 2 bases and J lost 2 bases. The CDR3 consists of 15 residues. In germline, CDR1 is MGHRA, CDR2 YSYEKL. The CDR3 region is CASSQPLGQNYGYTF. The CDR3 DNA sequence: TGCGCCAGCAGCCAACCGCTGGGACAGAACTATGGCTACACCTTC.

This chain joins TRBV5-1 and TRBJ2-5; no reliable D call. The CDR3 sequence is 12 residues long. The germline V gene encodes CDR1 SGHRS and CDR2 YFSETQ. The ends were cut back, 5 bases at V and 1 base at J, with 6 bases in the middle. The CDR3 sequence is CASRYPQETQYF. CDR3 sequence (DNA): TGCGCCAGCAGATATCCCCAAGAGACCCAGTACTTC. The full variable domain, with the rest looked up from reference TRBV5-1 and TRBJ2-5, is KAGVTQTPRYLIKTRGQQVTLSCSPISGHRSVSWYQQTPGQGLQFLFEYFSETQRNKGNFPGRFSGRQFSNSRSEMNVSTLELGDSALYLCASRYPQETQYFGPGTRLLVL.

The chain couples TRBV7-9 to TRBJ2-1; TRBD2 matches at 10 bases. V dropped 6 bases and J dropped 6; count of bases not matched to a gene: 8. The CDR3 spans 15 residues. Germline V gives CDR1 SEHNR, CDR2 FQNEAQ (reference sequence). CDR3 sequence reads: CASRQAGGHINEQFF. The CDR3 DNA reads TGTGCCAGCAGGCAAGCGGGAGGGCATATCAATGAGCAGTTCTTC.

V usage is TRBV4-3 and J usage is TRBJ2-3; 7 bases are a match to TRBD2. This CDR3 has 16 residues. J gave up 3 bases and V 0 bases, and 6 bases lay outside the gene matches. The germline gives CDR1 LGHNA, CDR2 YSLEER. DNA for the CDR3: TGCGCCAGCAGCCAAGATCTAGGCGGGAGTACAGATACGCAGTATTTT. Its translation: CASSQDLGGSTDTQYF.

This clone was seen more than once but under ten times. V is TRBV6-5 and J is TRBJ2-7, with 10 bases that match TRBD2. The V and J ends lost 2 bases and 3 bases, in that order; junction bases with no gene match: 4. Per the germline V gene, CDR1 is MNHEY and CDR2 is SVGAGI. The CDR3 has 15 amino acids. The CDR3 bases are TGTGCCAGCAGTTACGGGGCTAGCGGGGGCTACGAGCAGTACTTC. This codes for CASSYGASGGYEQYF.

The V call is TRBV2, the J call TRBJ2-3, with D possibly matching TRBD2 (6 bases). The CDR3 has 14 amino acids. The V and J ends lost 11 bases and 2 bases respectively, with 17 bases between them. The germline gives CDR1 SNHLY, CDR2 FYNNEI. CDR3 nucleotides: TGTGCCGGGAGAATGGGACTCTTCACAGATACGCAGTATTTT. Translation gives CAGRMGLFTDTQYF.

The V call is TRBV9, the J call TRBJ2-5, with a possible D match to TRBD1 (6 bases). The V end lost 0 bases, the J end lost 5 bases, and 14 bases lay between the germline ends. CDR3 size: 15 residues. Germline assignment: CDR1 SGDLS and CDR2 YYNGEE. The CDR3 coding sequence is TGTGCCAGCAGCGTAGCTTGGGGGCAGACGGAGACCCAGTACTTC. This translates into CASSVAWGQTETQYF.

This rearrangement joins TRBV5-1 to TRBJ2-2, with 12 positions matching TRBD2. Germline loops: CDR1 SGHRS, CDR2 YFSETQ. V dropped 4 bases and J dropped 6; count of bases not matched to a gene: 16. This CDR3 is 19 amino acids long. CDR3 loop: CASSRHGPPRLAGAGELFF. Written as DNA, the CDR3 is TGCGCCAGCAGCAGACACGGACCCCCTAGACTAGCGGGAGCCGGGGAGCTGTTTTTT. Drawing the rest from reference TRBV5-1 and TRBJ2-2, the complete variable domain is KAGVTQTPRYLIKTRGQQVTLSCSPISGHRSVSWYQQTPGQGLQFLFEYFSETQRNKGNFPGRFSGRQFSNSRSEMNVSTLELGDSALYLCASSRHGPPRLAGAGELFFGEGSRLTVL.

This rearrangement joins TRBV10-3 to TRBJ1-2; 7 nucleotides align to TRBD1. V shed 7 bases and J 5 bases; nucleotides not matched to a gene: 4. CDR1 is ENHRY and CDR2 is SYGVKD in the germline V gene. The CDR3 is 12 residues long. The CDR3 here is CAITSGGYGYTF. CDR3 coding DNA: TGTGCCATCACTTCAGGGGGATATGGCTACACCTTC.